What follows are 8 T cell receptor beta chains derived from one specimen sequenced in a study of early T cells in non-severe SARS-CoV-2 infection (dated by TCRdb to about 2021). The library was made by 5' RACE. The listed sequencing device is NextSeq 500. Using fastp at Q25 and MiXCR, TCRdb reprocessed the public reads and kept productive beta chains. Entries are consolidated by CDR3 protein sequence, retaining the most common genes and DNA. In all, the sample holds about 63,000 distinct CDR3 sequences, and 10% to 15% of those were seen once. About 4.7% of the sample goes to the ten largest clones. Source material: whole blood. These receptors all stem from an adult who was a healthcare worker with PCR-confirmed SARS-CoV-2 infection or an uninfected control (not recorded which).

This clonotype has more than one count but fewer than ten. The chain couples TRBV5-4 to TRBJ1-2; a possible D gene is TRBD1 (6 bases). The length of the CDR3 is 15 residues. The V end was cut by 1 base, the J end by 0 bases, with 10 bases between. Germline CDR1 reads SGHNT; CDR2 reads YYREEE (reference sequence). The CDR3 sequence is CASSLNREANYGYTF. The CDR3, as DNA: TGTGCCAGCAGCTTGAACAGGGAAGCTAACTATGGCTACACCTTC.

This clonotype has more than one count but fewer than ten. The chain carries TRBV10-3 and TRBJ2-7; perhaps TRBD2 as D (6 bases). Germline V gene data show CDR1 as ENHRY and CDR2 as SYGVKD. CDR3 length equals 15 residues. V was cut by 7 bases and J by 4 bases, with 20 bases left in between. The chain's CDR3 is CAITSSGDPGYEQYF. The CDR3 region has the DNA TGTGCCATCACTTCGTCGGGGGACCCGGGGTACGAGCAGTACTTC.

This clonotype was recorded at least ten times. The chain joins TRBV7-9 to TRBJ1-1, with 8 bases aligning to TRBD1. The V gene end was trimmed by 5 bases and the J gene end by 8 bases; junction bases not matched to a gene: 4. Germline V CDR1 and CDR2: SEHNR, FQNEAQ (reference sequence). This CDR3 is built from 12 residues. The CDR3 DNA sequence: TGTGCCAGCAGCGCCGGGACAGGCGAAGCTTTCTTT. Translated: CASSAGTGEAFF.

On this clonotype itself: One base away lies a much larger clone, so this may be a sequencing read error. The V gene is TRBV7-2, the J gene TRBJ2-7; TRBD1 matches at 8 bases. Germline loops: CDR1 SGHTA, CDR2 FQGNSA. This CDR3 is built from 14 residues. The CDR3 reads CASSLLDRAYEQSF. The CDR3 region has the DNA TGTGCCAGCAGCCTTCTGGACAGGGCCTACGAGCAGTCCTTC.

This clonotype occurred many times. This chain uses TRBV4-2 with TRBJ2-2, with D tentatively TRBD1 or TRBD2 (5 bases each). The CDR3 is 16 amino acids. Per the germline V gene, CDR1 is LGHNA and CDR2 is YNFKEQ. Trimming shortened V by 4 bases and J by 4 bases, and 16 bases separated the two germline ends. Here the CDR3 reads CASSPLSGTITGELFF. CDR3 sequence (DNA): TGTGCCAGCAGCCCCCTCTCCGGGACCATCACCGGGGAGCTGTTTTTT.

This clonotype was counted between two and nine times. The V call is TRBV4-3, the J call TRBJ2-7; no firm D call. Germline V CDR1 and CDR2: LGHNA, YSLEER. The CDR3 runs to 15 residues. V was trimmed by 0 bases and J by 4 bases, leaving 13 bases between them. The CDR3 nucleotides read TGCGCCAGCAGCCAAGATTCGGTAGGGCAGTACGAGCAGTACTTC. Protein sequence: CASSQDSVGQYEQYF.

The sample holds a few counts of this clonotype. The chain links TRBV19 to TRBJ2-1, with D possibly TRBD2 on 5 matching bases. The CDR3 has 13 residues. The V gene lost 2 bases and the J gene lost 8 bases, with 10 bases spanning the gap. CDR1 is LNHDA and CDR2 is SQIVND in the germline V gene (reference sequence). CDR3 in DNA: TGTGCCAGTAGTATAAAGGGAGTCGATGAGCAGTTCTTC. This sequence encodes CASSIKGVDEQFF.

This clonotype has just a few counts. The chain is built from TRBV11-2 and TRBJ2-3; D possibly corresponds to TRBD1 (5 bases). The CDR3 has 12 amino acids. CDR1 SGHAT and CDR2 FQNNGV come from the germline V gene. The V end lost 6 bases, the J end lost 8 bases, and 12 bases lay between the germline ends. The CDR3, as DNA: TGTGCCAGCAGTCCTGGGGCCGGTACGCAGTATTTT. It is translated as CASSPGAGTQYF. Based on the CDR3 plus reference TRBV11-2 and TRBJ2-3, the full variable domain is EAGVAQSPRYKIIEKRQSVAFWCNPISGHATLYWYQQILGQGPKLLIQFQNNGVVDDSQLPKDRFSAERLKGVDSTLKIQPAKLEDSAVYLCASSPGAGTQYFGPGTRLTVL.